Below, 7 T cell receptor beta chains from the same sample are listed, as sequenced in a study of immune evolution from preneoplasia to lung adenocarcinoma. Method: immunoSEQ multiplex PCR; TCRdb's copy keeps in-frame clones and lacks some. The sample contains 35,000 to 40,000 clones, roughly 74% of which appear only once. The source material was FFPE invasive lung adenocarcinoma tissue. The source is a person aged 55 to 75 with lung adenocarcinoma.

The chain couples TRBV5-1 to TRBJ2-1; tentatively, D is TRBD2 (5 bases). V was pared by 2 bases and J by 14 bases, with 14 bases between. This CDR3 has 12 amino acids. Germline CDR1 and CDR2: SGHRS and YFSETQ. The CDR3 spells CASSLDRGPKFF. DNA for the CDR3: TGCGCCAGCAGCTTAGATAGAGGGCCGAAGTTCTTC.

This chain joins TRBV11-2 and TRBJ1-2, with D maybe TRBD1 (6 bases). Germline CDR1 SGHAT, CDR2 FQNNGV. This CDR3 contains 15 residues. The V end lost 4 bases, the J end lost 3 bases, and 15 bases lay between the germline ends. This chain's CDR3 is CASSSTSQGHYGYTF. DNA for the CDR3: TGTGCCAGCAGCTCAACATCTCAGGGGCACTATGGCTACACCTTC.

This sequence joins TRBV27 and TRBJ1-5; 7 bases are shared with TRBD1. Germline CDR1 MNHEY, CDR2 SMNVEV (reference sequence). J gave up 2 bases and V 5 bases, and 3 bases lay outside the gene matches. The CDR3 runs 14 residues. The CDR3 DNA sequence: TGTGCCAGCAGTGGACAGGTGGGCAATCAGCCCCAGCATTTT. Protein sequence: CASSGQVGNQPQHF.

V is TRBV5-4 and J is TRBJ2-1; no clear D. The CDR3 runs to 12 residues. Per the germline V gene, CDR1 is SGHNT and CDR2 is YYREEE (reference sequence). V was trimmed by 1 base and J by 8 bases, leaving 7 bases between them. The CDR3, as DNA: TGTGCCAGCAGCTTGTCTAGGGATGAGCAGTTCTTC. Translating it yields CASSLSRDEQFF.

The V call is TRBV7-8, the J call TRBJ1-2; TRBD1 agrees at 7 bases. CDR3 length: 16 residues. V was pared by 1 base and J by 8 bases, with 13 bases of the junction left unmatched. The germline CDR1 and CDR2 sequences are SGHVS and FQNEAQ. In DNA, the CDR3 is TGTGCCAGCAGCTTAGAGGGGATCCGACAGGGTCTGGGCTACACCTTC. It is translated as CASSLEGIRQGLGYTF.

This clone was seen once. A read error is possible here, since a much larger clone lies one base away. Other nucleotide sequences from this sample produce the same CDR3. V gene TRBV2 combines with J gene TRBJ2-4; tentative D call: TRBD2 (5 bases). Germline V lookup: CDR1 SNHLY, CDR2 FYNNEI. This CDR3 spans 14 amino acids. CDR3 coding DNA: TGTGCCAGTAGTGAGGAAGAGGGCAAAAACATTCAGTACTTC. It is translated as CASSEEEGKNIQYF.

This sequence joins TRBV12-5 and TRBJ2-7, with D maybe TRBD2 (6 bases). The CDR3 loop spans 14 amino acids. The ends were cut back, 0 bases at V and 5 bases at J, with 11 bases in the middle. Germline assignment: CDR1 LGHNT and CDR2 FRNRAP. The CDR3 protein is CASGLVLERDEQYF. CDR3 nucleotide sequence: TGTGCTAGTGGTTTGGTACTAGAGCGGGACGAGCAGTACTTC. Based on the CDR3 plus reference TRBV12-5 and TRBJ2-7, the full variable domain is DARVTQTPRHKVTEMGQEVTMRCQPILGHNTVFWYRQTMMQGLELLAYFRNRAPLDDSGMPKDRFSAEMPDATLATLKIQPSEPRDSAVYFCASGLVLERDEQYFGPGTRLTVT.